Sequencing of this T cell receptor (beta chain) was carried out in a study of OX40 agonist ivuxolimab in advanced cancers. General study results and limits: The study found that CD8+ T cells averaged more expanded clones than CD4+.

In germline, CDR1 is SGHTA, CDR2 FQGNSA. Trimming left V 8 bases short and J 4 bases short, with 20 bases between. The CDR3 is 15 residues long. Libraries were prepared by immunoSEQ multiplex PCR; TCRdb keeps only in-frame clonotypes and omits some of them. The sample contains 65,000 to 95,000 clones, about 80% of which appear only once. On this clone itself: Its antigen remains unknown.

This sequence joins TRBV7-2 and TRBJ1-2, with D unresolved. The receptor was derived from an adult with an advanced solid tumor such as melanoma, head and neck, liver or kidney cancer. The source was CD4+ or CD8+ T cells sorted from blood, collected in a trial of the OX40 agonist ivuxolimab. For the CDR3, the DNA is TGTGCCAGCCTTCTTGGGAGATCCCCCTCCTATGGCTACACCTTC. Encoded protein: CASLLGRSPSYGYTF.